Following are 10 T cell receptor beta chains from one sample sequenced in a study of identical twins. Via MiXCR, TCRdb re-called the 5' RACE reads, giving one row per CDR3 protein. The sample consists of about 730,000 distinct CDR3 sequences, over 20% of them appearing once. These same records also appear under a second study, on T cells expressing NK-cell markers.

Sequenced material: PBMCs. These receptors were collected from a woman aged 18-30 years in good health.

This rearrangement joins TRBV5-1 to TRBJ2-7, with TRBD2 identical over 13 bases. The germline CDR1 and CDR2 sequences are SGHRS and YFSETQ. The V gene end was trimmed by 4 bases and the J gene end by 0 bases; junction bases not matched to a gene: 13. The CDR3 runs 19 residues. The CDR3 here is CASSLAIGLAGAGSYEQYF. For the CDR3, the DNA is TGCGCCAGCAGCCTGGCCATCGGACTAGCGGGAGCCGGCTCCTACGAGCAGTACTTC.

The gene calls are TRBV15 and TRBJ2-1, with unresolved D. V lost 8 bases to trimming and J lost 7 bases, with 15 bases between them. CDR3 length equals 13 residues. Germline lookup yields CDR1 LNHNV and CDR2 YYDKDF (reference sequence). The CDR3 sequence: CATALSTINEQFF. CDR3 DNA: TGTGCCACCGCCTTGTCGACGATTAATGAGCAGTTCTTC.

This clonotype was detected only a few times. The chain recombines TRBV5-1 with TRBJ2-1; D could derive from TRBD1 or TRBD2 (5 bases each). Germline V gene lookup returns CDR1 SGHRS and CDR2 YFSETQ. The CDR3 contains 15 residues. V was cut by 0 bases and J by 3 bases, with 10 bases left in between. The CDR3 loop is CASSLGGTDYNEQFF. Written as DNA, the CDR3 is TGCGCCAGCAGCTTGGGTGGGACCGACTACAATGAGCAGTTCTTC.

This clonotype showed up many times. The CDR3 region has the DNA TGTGCCAGCAGCGCCGGGACAGCCAACACCGGGGAGCTGTTTTTT. This translates into CASSAGTANTGELFF. This chain links TRBV6-1 with TRBJ2-2; TRBD1 matches 7 bases. Germline V gene sequence: CDR1 MNHNS, CDR2 SASEGT. The CDR3 totals 15 residues. Losses at the gene ends were 6 bases for V and 2 bases for J; bases not matched to a gene: 6.

Here the CDR3 reads CSAQADSTDTQYF. The CDR3 DNA reads as TGCAGCGCCCAGGCGGATAGCACAGATACGCAGTATTTT. The V gene is TRBV29-1, the J gene TRBJ2-3; D gene uncertain. Trimming shortened V by 7 bases and J by 0 bases, and 11 bases separated the two germline ends. The CDR3 runs 13 residues. Per germline, CDR1 SQVTM and CDR2 ANQGSEA.

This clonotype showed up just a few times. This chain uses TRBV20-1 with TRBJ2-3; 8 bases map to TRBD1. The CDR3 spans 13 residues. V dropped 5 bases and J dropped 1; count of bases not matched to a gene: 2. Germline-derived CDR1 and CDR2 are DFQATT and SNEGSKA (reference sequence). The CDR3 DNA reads TGCAGTGCTGGACAGGGCGGCACAGATACGCAGTATTTT. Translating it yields CSAGQGGTDTQYF.

CDR3 in amino acids: CASSLEGFGSGEQYF. The CDR3 bases are TGCGCCAGCAGCTTGGAGGGGTTTGGCAGCGGCGAGCAGTACTTC. The J gene is TRBJ2-7, the V gene TRBV5-1; D may correspond to TRBD1 or TRBD2 (5 bases each). CDR3 length: 15 residues. CDR1 is SGHRS and CDR2 is YFSETQ in the germline V gene. The ends were cut back, 0 bases at V and 6 bases at J, with 16 bases in the middle.

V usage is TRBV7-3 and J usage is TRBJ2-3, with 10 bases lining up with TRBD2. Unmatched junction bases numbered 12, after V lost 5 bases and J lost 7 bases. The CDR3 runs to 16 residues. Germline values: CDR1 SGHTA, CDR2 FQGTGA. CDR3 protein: CASSPQGAGGGYTQYF. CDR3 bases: TGTGCCAGCAGCCCCCAGGGAGCGGGGGGGGGATATACGCAGTATTTT.

The CDR3 region is CASSGRRDVPTYEQYF. The CDR3 nucleotides read TGTGCCAGTAGTGGGAGACGGGACGTCCCTACCTACGAGCAGTACTTC. This chain joins TRBV19 and TRBJ2-7; perhaps D is TRBD1 or TRBD2 (5 bases each). The CDR3 is 16 residues long. Trimming pared 5 bases from V and 2 bases from J, leaving 19 bases between. The germline gives CDR1 LNHDA, CDR2 SQIVND (reference sequence). The entire variable domain, with the rest obtained from reference TRBV19 and TRBJ2-7, is as follows: DGGITQSPKYLFRKEGQNVTLSCEQNLNHDAMYWYRQDPGQGLRLIYYSQIVNDFQKGDIAEGYSVSREKKESFPLTVTSAQKNPTAFYLCASSGRRDVPTYEQYFGPGTRLTVT.

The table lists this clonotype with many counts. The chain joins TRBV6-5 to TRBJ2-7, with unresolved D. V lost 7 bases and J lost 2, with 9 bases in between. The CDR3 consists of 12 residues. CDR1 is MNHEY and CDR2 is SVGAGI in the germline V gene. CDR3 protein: CASITVAYEQYF. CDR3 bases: TGTGCCAGCATCACGGTAGCCTACGAGCAGTACTTC.